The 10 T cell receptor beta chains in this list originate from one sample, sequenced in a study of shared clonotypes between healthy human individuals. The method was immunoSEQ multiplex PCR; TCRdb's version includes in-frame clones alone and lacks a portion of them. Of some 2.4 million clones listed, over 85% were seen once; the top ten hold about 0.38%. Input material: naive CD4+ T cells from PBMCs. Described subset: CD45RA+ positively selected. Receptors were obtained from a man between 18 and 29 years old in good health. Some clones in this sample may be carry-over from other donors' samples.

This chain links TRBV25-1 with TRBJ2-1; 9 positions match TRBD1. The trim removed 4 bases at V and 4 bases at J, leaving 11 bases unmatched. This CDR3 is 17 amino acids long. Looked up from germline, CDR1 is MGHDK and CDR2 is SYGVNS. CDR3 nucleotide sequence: TGTGCCAGCAGTGCGTTAACGGACAGGGGACATTACAATGAGCAGTTCTTC. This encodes CASSALTDRGHYNEQFF.

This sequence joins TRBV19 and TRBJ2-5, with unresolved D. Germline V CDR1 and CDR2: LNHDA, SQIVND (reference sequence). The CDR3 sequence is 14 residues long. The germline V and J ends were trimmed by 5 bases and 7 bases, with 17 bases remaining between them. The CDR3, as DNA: TGTGCCAGTAGTTCCAGCCCGGGTCTGGGGACCCAGTACTTC. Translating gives CASSSSPGLGTQYF.

CDR3 in DNA: TGTGCCAGCAACCGACAGGAGGTGGGTGGAAACACCATATATTTT. Translated: CASNRQEVGGNTIYF. This chain joins TRBV7-9 and TRBJ1-3, with D possibly matching TRBD1 (6 bases). The CDR3 covers 15 residues. From germline, CDR1 is SEHNR and CDR2 FQNEAQ (reference sequence). V was pared by 7 bases and J by 3 bases, with 16 bases between.

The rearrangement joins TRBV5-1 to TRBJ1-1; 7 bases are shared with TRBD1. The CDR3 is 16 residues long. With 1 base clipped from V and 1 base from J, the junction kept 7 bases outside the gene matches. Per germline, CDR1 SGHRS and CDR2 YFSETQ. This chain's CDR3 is CASSLQPGTANTEAFF. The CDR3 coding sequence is TGCGCCAGCAGCTTGCAGCCCGGGACAGCGAACACTGAAGCTTTCTTT.

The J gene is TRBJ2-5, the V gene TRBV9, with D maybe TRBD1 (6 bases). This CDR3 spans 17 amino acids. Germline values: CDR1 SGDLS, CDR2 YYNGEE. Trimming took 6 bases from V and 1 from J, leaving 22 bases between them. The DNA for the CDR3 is TGTGCCAGCACCCTCGACGGGGACAATATCGCCCAAGAGACCCAGTACTTC. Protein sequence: CASTLDGDNIAQETQYF. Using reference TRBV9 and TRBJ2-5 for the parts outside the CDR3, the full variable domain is DSGVTQTPKHLITATGQRVTLRCSPRSGDLSVYWYQQSLDQGLQFLIQYYNGEERAKGNILERFSAQQFPDLHSELNLSSLELGDSALYFCASTLDGDNIAQETQYFGPGTRLLVL.

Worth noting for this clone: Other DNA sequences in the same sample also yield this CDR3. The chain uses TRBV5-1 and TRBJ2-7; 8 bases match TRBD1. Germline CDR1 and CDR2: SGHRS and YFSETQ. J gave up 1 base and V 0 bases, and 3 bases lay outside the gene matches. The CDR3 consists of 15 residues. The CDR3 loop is CASSLAGQGSYEQYF. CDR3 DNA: TGCGCCAGCAGCTTGGCCGGACAGGGATCCTACGAGCAGTACTTC.

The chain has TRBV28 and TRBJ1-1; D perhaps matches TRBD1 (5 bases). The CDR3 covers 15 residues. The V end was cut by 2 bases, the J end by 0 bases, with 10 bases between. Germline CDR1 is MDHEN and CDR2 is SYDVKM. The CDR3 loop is CASSLAGGVNTEAFF. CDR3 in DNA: TGTGCCAGCAGTTTAGCTGGGGGGGTGAACACTGAAGCTTTCTTT.

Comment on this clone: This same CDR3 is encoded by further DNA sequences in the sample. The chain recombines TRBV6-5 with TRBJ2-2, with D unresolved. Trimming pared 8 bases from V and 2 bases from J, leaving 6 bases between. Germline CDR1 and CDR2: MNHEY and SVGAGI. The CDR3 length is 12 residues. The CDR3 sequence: CASSSNTGELFF. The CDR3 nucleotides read TGTGCCAGCTCCTCAAACACCGGGGAGCTGTTTTTT.

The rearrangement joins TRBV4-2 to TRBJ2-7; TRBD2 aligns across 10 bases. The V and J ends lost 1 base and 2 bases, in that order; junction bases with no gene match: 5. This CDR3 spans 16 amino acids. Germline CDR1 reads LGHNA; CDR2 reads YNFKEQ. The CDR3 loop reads CASSQAGLAQTYEQYF. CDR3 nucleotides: TGTGCCAGCAGCCAAGCGGGACTAGCGCAGACCTACGAGCAGTACTTC.

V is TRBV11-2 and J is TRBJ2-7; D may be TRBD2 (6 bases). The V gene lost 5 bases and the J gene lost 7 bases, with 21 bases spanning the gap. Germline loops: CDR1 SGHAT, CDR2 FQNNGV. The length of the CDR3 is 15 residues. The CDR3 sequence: CASSRTPARGGEQYF. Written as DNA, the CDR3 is TGTGCCAGCAGCCGCACCCCGGCCCGGGGAGGAGAGCAGTACTTC.